This T cell receptor (beta chain) was found in a study of naive and memory T cell subsets (dated by TCRdb to 2015 to 2018). At the level of the whole study: The study applied an open-source, UMI-based TCR alpha and beta sequencing pipeline to sorted naive and memory peripheral blood T cell subsets. RNA was DNase-treated and reverse transcribed with TCR constant-region primers, mostly using SuperScript III. The results of the functional CMV T cell responses matched the IgG serology results in every case. Here is what the overall study found, with its caveats: Clonotypes were defined as single alpha or beta chain sequences, not paired alpha/beta receptors. RNA-based TCR counts may be affected by expression changes linked to T cell activation and differentiation. Gini index rose and Shannon and inverse Simpson diversity fell from naive through CM, EM and EMRA in both CD4 and CD8 cells. TCR abundance followed a power law whose exponent differed between naive and memory subsets but was consistent across the three individuals. Following error correction, more than 85% of naive TCR sequences occurred only once, which made naive abundance distributions much steeper than those of memory subsets. The repertoire findings for the naive and memory subsets could not be validated, as no ground truth was available.

This clonotype was counted a few times. Its antigen has not been determined. No quality values exist for individual bases; no much larger clone is one base distant. The method was UMI-ligation and nested PCR. To cover both TRBC1 and TRBC2, the beta constant-region primer consisted of an equimolar mix of two oligonucleotides. A single-stranded oligonucleotide carrying the SP2 primer and a 12-nucleotide UMI was ligated to the 3' end of the cDNA by T4 RNA ligase 1. The ligated cDNA went through four rounds of PCR with nested alpha and beta constant-region primers together with the SP2 primer. The ligation reaction was kept at 16 degrees C for roughly 19-24 hours. PCR2 was typically run as a SYBR Green qPCR and stopped at a predetermined threshold to prevent over-amplification. All purifications after the first were performed with Agencourt AMPure XP magnetic beads. Libraries were quantified by Qubit and checked on a TapeStation, where a main peak was expected near 650 bp. Pooled libraries were sequenced on an Illumina MiSeq using v2 2x251 paired-end kits, and typically roughly 0.85-2 million reads were obtained per sample. Each sample was pooled at about 4.2 nM, and roughly 5-7% PhiX was included to help cluster recognition. From the authors' description of their analysis: FASTQ reads processed by Demultiplexor were assigned V and J genes by Decombinator through tag matching that tolerated a single base-pair mismatch. Collapsinator used UMIs to correct both sequencing errors and frequency errors arising from PCR heterogeneity. CDR3Translator translated TCRs and extracted CDR3s from the conserved cysteine to the FGXG phenylalanine, flagging non-productive sequences. Gini, Shannon entropy and inverse Simpson indices were calculated on repertoires that had been subsampled to equal numbers of UMI-defined TCRs. Clonotype abundance distributions were fitted to a power law by maximum likelihood within the linear range. Similar UMI counts, unique TCR numbers and clonal distributions were obtained with the pipeline and with MIGEC on one naive CD8 sample. Repertoires were searched for around 7,000 CMV-associated CDR3 sequences compiled from VDJdb and a published dataset. TCRdb ran its own pipeline on the public reads, namely fastp trimming at Q25 and MiXCR clone calling, and kept in-frame beta chains. Every entry covers one CDR3 protein and lists the most common genes and DNA from its rows. The V and J calls and clone size come from TCRdb's table, not from the authors' own analysis. This sample comprises some 36,000 distinct CDR3 sequences, about 14% of them detected only once. The top ten clonotypes cover approximately 20% of the sample.

From the second PCR step onward, the TCR alpha chain libraries and the TCR beta chain libraries were amplified separately. CMV status of each donor was established by measuring IFNgamma production from CD4+ T cells after fresh PBMCs were stimulated overnight with CMV viral lysate. Using Miltenyi beads, CD4 T cells were first positively selected, and CD8 T cells were then positively selected from the CD4-negative fraction. After staining for CD3, CD4, CD8, CD45RA, CD27 and a live/dead dye, cells were sorted on a BD Aria II into four subsets based on CD45RA and CD27. The sorting gate for effector memory cells was CD45RA-CD27-, and the sorting gate for EMRA cells was CD45RA+CD27-. A few healthy volunteers provided blood, and the blood of each volunteer was split into CD4 and CD8 T cells and then into four differentiation subsets. Approximately 120 ml of peripheral blood was drawn per donor, and PBMC were isolated by Ficoll-Paque PLUS density-gradient centrifugation. The sorted cells were lysed in RLT buffer, after which RNA was extracted using a Qiagen RNeasy kit and kept at -80 degrees C.

The germline V gene (reference sequence) provides CDR1 LGHDT and CDR2 YNNKEL. The CDR3 starts with the cysteine, ends with the phenylalanine, and has 14 residues. The retained sequence is limited to the CDR3, 42 bases, with the frame set at the first base. Trimming costs V 3 bases and J 3 bases, and their ends lie 12 bases apart. Sequenced: effector memory CD4+ T cells from blood. Reading the label with the study, this specimen's cell subset or site is: effector memory, CD45RA- CD27-. The origin of this receptor is a human donor in good health. The chain is encoded by TRBV3-1 joined to TRBJ2-7; TRBD1 is perhaps the D gene, given 6 matching bases. This receptor carries the CDR3 CASSQDSYGYEQYF. The nucleotide sequence reads as follows: TGTGCCAGCAGCCAGGACAGCTACGGCTACGAGCAGTACTTC.